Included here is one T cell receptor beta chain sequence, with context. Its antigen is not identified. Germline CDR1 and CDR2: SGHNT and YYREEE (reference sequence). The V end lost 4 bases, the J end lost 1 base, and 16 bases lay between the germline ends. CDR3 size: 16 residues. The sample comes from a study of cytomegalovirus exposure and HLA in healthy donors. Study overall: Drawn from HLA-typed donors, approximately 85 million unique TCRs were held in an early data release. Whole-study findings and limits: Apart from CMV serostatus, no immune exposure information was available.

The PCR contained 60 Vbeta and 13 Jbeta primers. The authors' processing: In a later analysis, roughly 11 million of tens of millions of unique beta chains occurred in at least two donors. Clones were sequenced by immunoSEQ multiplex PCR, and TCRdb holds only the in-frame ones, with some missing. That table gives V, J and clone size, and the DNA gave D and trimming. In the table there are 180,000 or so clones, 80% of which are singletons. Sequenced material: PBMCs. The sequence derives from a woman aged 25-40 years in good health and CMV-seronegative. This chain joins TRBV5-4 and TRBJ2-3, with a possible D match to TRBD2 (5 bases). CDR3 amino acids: CASSNPREEGTDTQYF. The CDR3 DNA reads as TGTGCCAGCAGCAATCCCCGGGAAGAGGGCACAGATACGCAGTATTTT.